The entry below gives a single T cell receptor (beta chain) sequence along with its context. Its specificity is unknown. When the RNA was reverse transcribed, random hexamers were used with an input of roughly 0.5 to 1 ug. Amplification of TCR beta CDR3 used immunoSEQ multiplex PCR across 54 Vbeta and 13 Jbeta. TCRdb re-derived calls from the immunoSEQ multiplex PCR reads in MiXCR, one entry per CDR3 protein. This sample has fewer than 90,000 distinct CDR3 sequences, with approximately 93% found just once. The entry originates in a study of CD8 T cells in Susac syndrome. For the study at large: At the time of blood draw, patients with Susac syndrome were therapy-naive, receiving corticosteroids, or receiving intravenous immunoglobulin alone. Findings and caveats of the study: Maximal CD8+ clonal expansion in Susac was observed within TEMRA cells and among active patients.

V was shortened by 0 bases and J by 4 bases, with 9 bases between the two germline ends. Germline-derived CDR1 and CDR2 are LGHNA and YNFKEQ. This CDR3 comprises 14 residues. Negative isolation was applied to CD8+ and CD4+ T cells, and FACS enrichment was applied to TEMRA cells. The receptor was isolated from a human donor with Susac syndrome. This sequence joins TRBV4-2 and TRBJ1-2; no clear D gene. Specimen: CD8+ T cells from PBMCs. CDR3 sequence: CASSQDTGGYGYTF. Here the CDR3 DNA reads TGTGCCAGCAGCCAAGATACGGGCGGCTATGGCTACACCTTC.